This entry concerns a single TCR beta chain. These data are taken from a study of CD8 T cells in Susac syndrome. V lost 6 bases to trimming and J lost 2 bases; unmatched junction nucleotides: 8. Looked up from germline, CDR1 is SQVTM and CDR2 is ANQGSEA. The CDR3 consists of 16 residues. RNA was extracted with the RNeasy kit, and a quantity of about 0.45 to 1 ug was reverse transcribed using random hexamers. immunoSEQ multiplex PCR amplified TCR beta CDR3 across 54 Vbeta, 13 Jbeta. TCRdb passed the immunoSEQ multiplex PCR reads through MiXCR, listing each CDR3 protein once. The data contain about 130,000 distinct CDR3 sequences, 94% of them singletons.

Material: CD4+ T cells from PBMCs. J is TRBJ2-5 and V is TRBV29-1, with 14 nucleotides matching TRBD2. The source is a human donor with multiple sclerosis. This chain's CDR3 is CSVGTSGSSRQETQYF. CDR3 in DNA: TGCAGCGTGGGGACTAGCGGGAGTTCGAGGCAAGAGACCCAGTACTTC.